The T cell receptor beta chain under discussion was sequenced for a study of regulatory T cells in long-lasting Graves disease. At the level of the study: Patients met the persistent Graves' disease definition after over 5 years of antithyroid drugs with positive TSH receptor antibodies.

Findings and caveats of the study: New patients shared 1,000 or so public clonotypes, and persistent patients shared more, with over 2,500.

Arm-PCR with iRepertoire HTBI primers amplified the CDR3 regions for these TCR beta libraries. As handled by the study authors: The samples included approximately 60 TRBV and 14 to 15 TRBJ segments. A single record per CDR3 protein comes from TCRdb applying MiXCR to the multiplex PCR reads. TCRdb assigned the V and J calls; the authors' analysis was not used. Of roughly 700,000 distinct CDR3 sequences in the sample, about 30% were seen once. Details on this clonotype: The antigen is not known.

The germline V and J ends were trimmed by 5 bases and 3 bases, with 14 bases remaining between them. This CDR3 has 14 amino acids. Germline V gene sequence: CDR1 MGHDK, CDR2 SYGVNS. Time point specified: persistent/refractory GD, antithyroid drugs over 5 years with positive TRAb. There was RNA extracted from PBMCs, and the TCR library was made from it. Collection of peripheral blood (around 10 milliliters) was done using EDTA tubes. Source: peripheral blood mononuclear cells (PBMCs), taken when the disease was refractory, from a patient treated with antithyroid drugs. The chain couples TRBV25-1 to TRBJ2-7; tentative D call: TRBD2 (6 bases). This clonotype was obtained from a female donor with Graves disease. In nucleotides, the CDR3 is TGTGCCAGCAGTTGGGGAGGCGGAATCTACGAGCAGTACTTC. This translates into CASSWGGGIYEQYF.